The source of this TCR beta chain is a study of response to subunit inactivated influenza vaccine. Study-level results: Authors suggested each seasonal influenza vaccination recruits few new T cells.

This clonotype was observed a few times. Its antigen is undetermined. Germline CDR1 reads MGHRA; CDR2 reads YSYEKL. V trimming: 7 bases; J trimming: 0 bases; junction bases outside the gene matches: 15. The CDR3 contains 19 residues. Each CDR3 protein gets one entry after TCRdb re-called the RT-PCR reads with MiXCR. The sample includes more than 550,000 distinct CDR3 sequences, around 11% of them seen just once. The material was PBMCs from blood, obtained on the day of vaccination. The rearrangement links TRBV4-1 to TRBJ2-1; 10 bases map to TRBD2. The TCR was taken from a man aged 45 to 65 who received an inactivated influenza vaccine. The CDR3 DNA sequence: TGCGCCAGCACCTTGGGGGAAGCGGGGGGGAAGAGCTCCTACAATGAGCAGTTCTTC. Its translation is CASTLGEAGGKSSYNEQFF.